The clone carrying this T cell receptor (beta chain) was counted many times. Antigen: not known. The TCR beta CDR3 regions underwent amplification using RNA transcripts as the source. Initially, a first-round RT-PCR of the TCR CDR3 employed the HTBI primer set. TCRdb called the multiplex PCR reads again in MiXCR, with one record for every CDR3 protein. Of around 180,000 distinct CDR3 sequences listed, approximately 15% were seen once; the top ten hold about 31%. This sample stems from a study of T cells in Graves' hyperthyroidism and ophthalmopathy. General study results and limits: Most thyroid clonotypes expanded above 0.001 were also detected in blood. Before onset, by a median of 6.5 months, the model predicted ophthalmopathy.

The CDR3 length is 16 residues. Germline V CDR1 and CDR2: SEHNR, FQNEAQ (reference sequence). Trimming cost V 5 bases and J 4 bases; bases outside gene matches: 5. For the diagnoses, clinical symptoms, serum thyroxine and TRAb, thyroid ultrasound and orbital computed tomography were used. This TCR was sampled from a woman in her 50s with Graves' hyperthyroidism. This chain joins TRBV7-9 and TRBJ2-3, with 14 bases lining up with TRBD2. The sample consisted of blood. This CDR3 reads CASSQGLAGVADTQYF. As DNA, the CDR3 is TGTGCCAGCAGCCAGGGACTAGCGGGGGTTGCAGATACGCAGTATTTT.